The source of this TCR beta chain is a study of T cell changes during pregnancy in multiple sclerosis. In germline, CDR1 is MNHEY, CDR2 SVGAGI. This CDR3 has 13 residues. V was trimmed by 2 bases and J by 4 bases, leaving 8 bases between them. This table comes from immunoSEQ multiplex PCR, and its TCRdb copy is limited to in-frame clones, with some not included. This sample yields roughly 32,000 clones, of which about 90% are seen a single time; 3% to 4% belongs to the top ten. The specimen was CD8+ T cells from peripheral blood mononuclear cells, collected in the third trimester of pregnancy. The chain recombines TRBV6-5 with TRBJ1-2; no clear D. This receptor was identified in a female donor with multiple sclerosis, enrolled in a pregnancy study. This CDR3 reads CASSYRESYGYTF. As DNA, the CDR3 is TGTGCCAGCAGTTACAGGGAGAGCTATGGCTACACCTTC.